The 6 T cell receptor beta chains in this list originate from one sample, sequenced in a study of post-analysis software for immune sequencing data. Study findings and constraints: About five TRBV segments were more frequent in patients than controls; TRBV5-6, TRBV5-1 and TRBV20-1 belonged to this group.

Incorporated into the TCR beta cDNA libraries were unique molecular identifiers, which served to reduce PCR and sequencing biases. MiXCR was run by TCRdb on the PCR reads, yielding one entry per CDR3 protein. The sample has 380,000 or so distinct CDR3 sequences; around 33% are singletons. No antigens are known for them. Material: blood. Source of these receptors: a girl aged 5 to 17 with multiple sclerosis.

In this sample, this clonotype turned up a few times. The chain couples TRBV6-5 to TRBJ2-7; the D gene is possibly TRBD1 (6 bases). The germline CDR1 and CDR2 sequences are MNHEY and SVGAGI. CDR3 size: 14 residues. The germline V and J ends were trimmed by 2 bases and 0 bases, with 8 bases remaining between them. The CDR3 sequence is CASSYVQGSYEQYF. CDR3 nucleotides: TGTGCCAGCAGTTACGTACAGGGCTCCTACGAGCAGTACTTC.

Only a few counts were recorded for this clonotype. The chain combines TRBV5-1 with TRBJ2-7; D could derive from TRBD1 or TRBD2 (6 bases each). The germline V and J ends were trimmed by 6 bases and 9 bases, with 22 bases remaining between them. Germline values: CDR1 SGHRS, CDR2 YFSETQ. The CDR3 totals 14 residues. In nucleotides, the CDR3 is TGCGCCAGCACTGGGGGGCGGGACTCCAGTCGGCAGTACTTC. Its protein is CASTGGRDSSRQYF.

The count of this clonotype is one. The CDR3 protein is CASSSLLAGGNPEQFF. Here the CDR3 DNA reads TGCGCCAGCAGCTCCTTATTAGCGGGAGGAAACCCGGAGCAGTTCTTC. This sequence joins TRBV5-1 and TRBJ2-1, with TRBD2 matching 10 bases. Germline V gene data show CDR1 as SGHRS and CDR2 as YFSETQ. This CDR3 has 16 residues. The ends lost 3 bases at V and 10 bases at J; junction bases unmatched: 13.

This chain joins TRBV18 and TRBJ2-5, with D perhaps given as TRBD1 or TRBD2 (5 bases each). The V and J ends lost 0 bases and 4 bases respectively, with 9 bases between them. CDR3 length equals 14 residues. The germline CDR1 and CDR2 sequences are KGHSH and LQKENI. CDR3 loop: CASSPPPGRETQYF. DNA for the CDR3: TGTGCCAGCTCACCACCACCGGGGCGAGAGACCCAGTACTTC.

The rearrangement uses TRBV6-1 and TRBJ2-7, with 9 bases aligning to TRBD2. The better agreement between TRBJ2-5 and the DNA end casts doubt on the J call. Germline V gene lookup returns CDR1 MNHNS and CDR2 SASEGT. The CDR3 length is 18 residues. Here the CDR3 reads CASSEDASLAGAGETQYF. In DNA, the CDR3 is TGTGCCAGCAGTGAAGATGCCTCATTAGCGGGGGCCGGGGAGACCCAGTACTTC.

The rearrangement uses TRBV7-2 and TRBJ2-3; D call uncertain. Germline V lookup: CDR1 SGHTA, CDR2 FQGNSA. V lost 6 bases and J 6 bases, leaving 13 bases between the germline ends. This CDR3 contains 13 residues. The CDR3 is CASSLSSEDTQYF. CDR3 bases: TGTGCCAGCAGTTTATCTTCCGAGGATACGCAGTATTTT. Full variable domain (remainder filled in from reference TRBV7-2 and TRBJ2-3): GAGVSQSPSNKVTEKGKDVELRCDPISGHTALYWYRQSLGQGLEFLIYFQGNSAPDKSGLPSDRFSAERTGGSVSTLTIQRTQQEDSAVYLCASSLSSEDTQYFGPGTRLTVL.